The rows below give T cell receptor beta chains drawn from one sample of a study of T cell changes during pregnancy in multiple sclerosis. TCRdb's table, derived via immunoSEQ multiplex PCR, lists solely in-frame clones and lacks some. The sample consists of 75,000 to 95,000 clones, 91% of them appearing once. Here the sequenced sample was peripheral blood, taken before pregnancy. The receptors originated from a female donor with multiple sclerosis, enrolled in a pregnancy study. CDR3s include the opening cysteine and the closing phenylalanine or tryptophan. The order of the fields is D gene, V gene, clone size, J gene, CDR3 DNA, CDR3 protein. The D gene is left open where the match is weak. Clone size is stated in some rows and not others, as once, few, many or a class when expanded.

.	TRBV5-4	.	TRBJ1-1	TGTGCCAGCAGCTTAGGCGGGGGTAGGGACACTGAAGCTTTCTTT	CASSLGGGRDTEAFF
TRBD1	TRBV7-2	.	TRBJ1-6	TGTGCCAGCAGCTACGGACAGGGAGGCTCCTATAATTCACCCCTCCACTTT	CASSYGQGGSYNSPLHF
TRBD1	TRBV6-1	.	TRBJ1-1	TGTGCCATGAGCCGACAGGGGGCTGGCACTGAAGCTTTCTTT	CAMSRQGAGTEAFF
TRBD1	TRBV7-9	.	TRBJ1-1	TGTGCCAGCAGCTGGGACAGGGCTTCGAACACTGAAGCTTTCTTT	CASSWDRASNTEAFF
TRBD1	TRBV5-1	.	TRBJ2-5	TGCGCCAGCAGCGCCGACAGGGGGCGCGGGGAGACCCAGTACTTC	CASSADRGRGETQYF
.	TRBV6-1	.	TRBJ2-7	TGTGCCAGCACTCCAGGGGCGGGGGCCTACGAGCAGTACTTC	CASTPGAGAYEQYF
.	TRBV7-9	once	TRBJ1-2	TGTGCCAGCAGCTTAGCAAGAGATGGCTACACCTTC	CASSLARDGYTF
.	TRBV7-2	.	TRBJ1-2	TGTGCCAGCAGCTTAGGCGGGACTCAAGAAAACTATGGCTACACCTTC	CASSLGGTQENYGYTF
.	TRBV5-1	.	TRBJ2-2	TGCGCCAGCAGCTGGACTGACACGAACACCGGGGAGCTGTTTTTT	CASSWTDTNTGELFF
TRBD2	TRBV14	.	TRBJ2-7	TGTGCCAGCAGCCAAGTAGCGGGAACGATCTACGAGCAGTACTTC	CASSQVAGTIYEQYF
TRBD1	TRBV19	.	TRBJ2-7	TGTGCCAGTAATTCTGGACAGGGAAAATCTGGGGAGCAGTACTTC	CASNSGQGKSGEQYF
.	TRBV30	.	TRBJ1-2	TGTGCCTGGAGCCTTACAGATGGGGCCGCCTATGGCTACACCTTC	CAWSLTDGAAYGYTF
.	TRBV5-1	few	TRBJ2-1	TGCGCCAGCATCCTTTGGACTCCCCATATCTACAATGAGCAGTTCTTC	CASILWTPHIYNEQFF
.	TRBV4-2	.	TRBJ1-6	TGTGCCAGCAGCCAAGAAGCACGGGGGGCCGGTTCACCCCTCCACTTT	CASSQEARGAGSPLHF
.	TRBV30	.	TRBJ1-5	TGTGCCTGGAGAAGGGGTTCGGGCCCTAATCAGCCCCAGCATTTT	CAWRRGSGPNQPQHF
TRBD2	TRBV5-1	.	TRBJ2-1	TGCGCCAGCAGCTCGGGACTAGCGGGACTCTATGAGCAGTTCTTC	CASSSGLAGLYEQFF
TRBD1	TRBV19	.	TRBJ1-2	TGTGCCAGTTTAAACAGGGGGAACTATGGCTACACCTTC	CASLNRGNYGYTF
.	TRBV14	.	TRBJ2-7	TGTGCCAGCAGCCAAGATATTTCCTACGAGCAGTACTTC	CASSQDISYEQYF
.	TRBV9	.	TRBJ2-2	TGTGCCAGCAGCGTAGATATGACCGGGGAGCTGTTTTTT	CASSVDMTGELFF
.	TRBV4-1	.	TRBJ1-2	TGCGCCAGCAGCCAAGATCCTGGGAGCAACTATGGCTACACCTTC	CASSQDPGSNYGYTF
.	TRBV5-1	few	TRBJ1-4	TGCGCCAGCAGATACGAGGGAGTGGGTGTAGAAAAACTGTTTTTT	CASRYEGVGVEKLFF
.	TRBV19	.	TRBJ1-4	TGTGCCAGTAGTTTACAGGGATTTGATGAAAAACTGTTTTTT	CASSLQGFDEKLFF
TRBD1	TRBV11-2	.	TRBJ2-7	TGTGCCAGCAGCTCCATTGGGACAGGATATATCTCCTACGAGCAGTACTTC	CASSSIGTGYISYEQYF
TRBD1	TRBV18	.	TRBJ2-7	TGTGCCAGCGGTAGGGACAGGGGGTACGAGCAGTACTTC	CASGRDRGYEQYF
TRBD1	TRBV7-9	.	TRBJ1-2	TGTGCCAGCAGCTTAGTTACAGGGGGAAATGGCTACACCTTC	CASSLVTGGNGYTF
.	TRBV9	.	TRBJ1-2	TGTGCCAGCAGCTCCGGTGGCTACACCTTC	CASSSGGYTF
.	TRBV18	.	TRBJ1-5	TGTGCCAGCTCACGGACAGTTGGGAATCAGCCCCAGCATTTT	CASSRTVGNQPQHF
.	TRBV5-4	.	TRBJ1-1	TGTGCCAGCAGTCCTCCAAAGGGCCGCGGAGGCACTGAAGCTTTCTTT	CASSPPKGRGGTEAFF
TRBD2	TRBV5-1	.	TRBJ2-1	TGCGCCAGCAGCGGGGGGTCTAGCGGGAGTGACAATGAGCAGTTCTTC	CASSGGSSGSDNEQFF